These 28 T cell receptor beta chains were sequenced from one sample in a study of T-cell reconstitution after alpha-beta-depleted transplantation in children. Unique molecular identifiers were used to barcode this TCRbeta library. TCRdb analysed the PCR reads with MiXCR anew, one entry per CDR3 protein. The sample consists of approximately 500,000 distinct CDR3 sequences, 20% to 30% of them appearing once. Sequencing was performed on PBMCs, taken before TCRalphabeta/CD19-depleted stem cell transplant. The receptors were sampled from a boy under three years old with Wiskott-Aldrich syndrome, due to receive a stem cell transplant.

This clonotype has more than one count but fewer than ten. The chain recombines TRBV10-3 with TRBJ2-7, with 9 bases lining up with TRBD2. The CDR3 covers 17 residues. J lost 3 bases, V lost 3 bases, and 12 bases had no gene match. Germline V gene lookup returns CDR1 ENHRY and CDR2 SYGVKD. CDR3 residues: CAISDGRVSGSYYEQYF. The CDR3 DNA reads TGTGCCATCAGTGATGGTCGGGTTAGCGGGAGTTACTACGAGCAGTACTTC.

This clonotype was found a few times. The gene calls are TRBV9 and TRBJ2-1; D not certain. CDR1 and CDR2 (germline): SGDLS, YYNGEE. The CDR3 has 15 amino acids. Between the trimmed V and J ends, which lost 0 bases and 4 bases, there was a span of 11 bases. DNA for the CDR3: TGTGCCAGCAGCGTAGAAGCATACAGATACAATGAGCAGTTCTTC. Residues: CASSVEAYRYNEQFF.

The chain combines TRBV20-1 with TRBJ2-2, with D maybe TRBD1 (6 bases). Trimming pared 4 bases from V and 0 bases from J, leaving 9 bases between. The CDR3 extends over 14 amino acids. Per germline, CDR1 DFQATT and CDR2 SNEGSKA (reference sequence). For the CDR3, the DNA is TGCAGTGCTAAGCGGACAGCGAACACCGGGGAGCTGTTTTTT. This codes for CSAKRTANTGELFF.

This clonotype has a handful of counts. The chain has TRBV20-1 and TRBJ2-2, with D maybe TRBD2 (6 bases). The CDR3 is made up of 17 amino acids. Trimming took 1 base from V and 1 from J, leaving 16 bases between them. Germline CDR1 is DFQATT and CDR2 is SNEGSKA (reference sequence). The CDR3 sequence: CSARATTRRGNTGELFF. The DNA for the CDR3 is TGCAGTGCTAGAGCTACGACTAGAAGGGGGAACACCGGGGAGCTGTTTTTT.

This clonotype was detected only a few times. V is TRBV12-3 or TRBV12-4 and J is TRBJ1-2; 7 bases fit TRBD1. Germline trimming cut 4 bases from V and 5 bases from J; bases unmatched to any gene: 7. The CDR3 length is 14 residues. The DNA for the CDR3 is TGTGCCAGCAGTTGGACAGGTACCGAATATGGCTACACCTTC. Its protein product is CASSWTGTEYGYTF.

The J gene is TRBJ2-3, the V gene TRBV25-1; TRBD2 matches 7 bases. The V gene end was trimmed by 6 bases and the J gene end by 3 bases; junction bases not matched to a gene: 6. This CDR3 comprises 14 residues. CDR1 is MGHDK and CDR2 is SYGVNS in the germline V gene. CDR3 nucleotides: TGTGCCAGCAGCGGGGGGATCGGGACAGATACGCAGTATTTT. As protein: CASSGGIGTDTQYF.

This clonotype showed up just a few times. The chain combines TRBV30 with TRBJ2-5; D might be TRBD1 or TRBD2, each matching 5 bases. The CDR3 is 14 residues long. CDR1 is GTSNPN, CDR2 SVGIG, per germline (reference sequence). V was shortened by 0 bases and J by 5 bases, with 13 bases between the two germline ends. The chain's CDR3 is CAWSVDSGRETQYF. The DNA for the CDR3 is TGTGCCTGGAGTGTAGACAGCGGCCGGGAGACCCAGTACTTC.

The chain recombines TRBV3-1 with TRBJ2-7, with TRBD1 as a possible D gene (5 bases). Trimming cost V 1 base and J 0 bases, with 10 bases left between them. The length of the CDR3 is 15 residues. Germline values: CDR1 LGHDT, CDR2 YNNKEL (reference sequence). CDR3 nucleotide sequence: TGTGCCAGCAGCCAAGTCCAGGGCGGCTCCTACGAGCAGTACTTC. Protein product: CASSQVQGGSYEQYF.

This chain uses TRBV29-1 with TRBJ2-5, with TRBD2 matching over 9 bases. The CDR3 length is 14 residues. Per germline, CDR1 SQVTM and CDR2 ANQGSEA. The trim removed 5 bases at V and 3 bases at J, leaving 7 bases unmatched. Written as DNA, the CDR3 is TGCAGCGTTCTTTCTTTAGCGGGAGAAGAGACCCAGTACTTC. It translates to CSVLSLAGEETQYF.

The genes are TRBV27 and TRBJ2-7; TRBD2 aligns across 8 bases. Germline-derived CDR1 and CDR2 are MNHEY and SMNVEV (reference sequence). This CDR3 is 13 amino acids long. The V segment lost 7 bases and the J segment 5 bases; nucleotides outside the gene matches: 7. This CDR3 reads CASIASGRNEQYF. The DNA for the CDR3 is TGTGCCAGCATAGCCAGCGGGAGAAACGAGCAGTACTTC.

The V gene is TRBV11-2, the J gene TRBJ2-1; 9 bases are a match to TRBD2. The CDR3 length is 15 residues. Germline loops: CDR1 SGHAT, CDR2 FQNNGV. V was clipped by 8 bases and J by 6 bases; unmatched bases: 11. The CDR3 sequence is CASHKAGGAANEQFF. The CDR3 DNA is TGTGCCAGCCACAAGGCGGGAGGGGCGGCCAATGAGCAGTTCTTC. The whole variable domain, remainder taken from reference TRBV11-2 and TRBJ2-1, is EAGVAQSPRYKIIEKRQSVAFWCNPISGHATLYWYQQILGQGPKLLIQFQNNGVVDDSQLPKDRFSAERLKGVDSTLKIQPAKLEDSAVYLCASHKAGGAANEQFFGPGTRLTVL.

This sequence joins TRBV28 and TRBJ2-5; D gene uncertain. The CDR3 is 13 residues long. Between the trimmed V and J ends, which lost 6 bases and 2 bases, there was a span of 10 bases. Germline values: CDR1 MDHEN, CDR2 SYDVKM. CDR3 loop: CASRMSGQETQYF. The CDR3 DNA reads TGTGCCAGCAGAATGTCAGGTCAAGAGACCCAGTACTTC. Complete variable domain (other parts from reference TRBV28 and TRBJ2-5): DVKVTQSSRYLVKRTGEKVFLECVQDMDHENMFWYRQDPGLGLRLIYFSYDVKMKEKGDIPEGYSVSREKKERFSLILESASTNQTSMYLCASRMSGQETQYFGPGTRLLVL.

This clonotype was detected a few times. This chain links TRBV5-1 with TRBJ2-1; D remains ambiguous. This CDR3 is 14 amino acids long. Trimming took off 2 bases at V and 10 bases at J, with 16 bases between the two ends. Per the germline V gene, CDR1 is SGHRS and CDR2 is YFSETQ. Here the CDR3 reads CASSLANPPQEQFF. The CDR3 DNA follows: TGCGCCAGCAGCTTAGCGAACCCTCCCCAGGAGCAGTTCTTC.

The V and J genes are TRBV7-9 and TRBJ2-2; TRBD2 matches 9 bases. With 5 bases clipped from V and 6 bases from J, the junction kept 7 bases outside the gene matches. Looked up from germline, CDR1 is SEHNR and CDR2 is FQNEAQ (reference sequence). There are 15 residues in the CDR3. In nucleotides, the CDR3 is TGTGCCAGCAGCGCCGGGACTAGCATGGCCGGGGAGCTGTTTTTT. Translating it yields CASSAGTSMAGELFF.

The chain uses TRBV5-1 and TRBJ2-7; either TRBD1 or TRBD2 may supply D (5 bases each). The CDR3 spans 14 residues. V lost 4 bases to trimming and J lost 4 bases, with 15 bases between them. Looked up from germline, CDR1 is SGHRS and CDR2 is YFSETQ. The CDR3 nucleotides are TGCGCCAGCAGCCGGGGCGAGGCCGGTTACGAGCAGTACTTC. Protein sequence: CASSRGEAGYEQYF.

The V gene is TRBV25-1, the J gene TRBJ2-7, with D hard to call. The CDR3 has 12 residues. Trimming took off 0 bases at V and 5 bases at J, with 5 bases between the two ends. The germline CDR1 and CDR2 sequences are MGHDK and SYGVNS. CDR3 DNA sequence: TGTGCCAGCAGTGAATATATCCACGAGCAGTACTTC. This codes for CASSEYIHEQYF.

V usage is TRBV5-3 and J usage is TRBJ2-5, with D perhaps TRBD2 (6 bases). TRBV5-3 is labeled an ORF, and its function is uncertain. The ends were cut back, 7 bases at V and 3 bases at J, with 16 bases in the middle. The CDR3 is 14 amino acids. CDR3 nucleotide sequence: TGTGCCAGAGATGACGGGAGAGGTGAAGAGACCCAGTACTTC. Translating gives CARDDGRGEETQYF.

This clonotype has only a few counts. CDR3 nucleotides: TGCGCCAGCAGCCAAGAATGGGGGGGAGCCTACGAGCAGTACTTC. Translation gives CASSQEWGGAYEQYF. The chain carries TRBV4-1 and TRBJ2-7; 7 bases agree with TRBD2. This CDR3 is built from 15 residues. J lost 2 bases, V lost 0 bases, and 4 bases had no gene match. Germline V lookup: CDR1 MGHRA, CDR2 YSYEKL.

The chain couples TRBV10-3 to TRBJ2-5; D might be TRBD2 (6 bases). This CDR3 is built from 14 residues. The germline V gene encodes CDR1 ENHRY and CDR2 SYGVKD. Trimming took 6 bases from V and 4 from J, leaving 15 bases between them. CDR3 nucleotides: TGTGCCATCAGGGCGGCGGGATTGGGAGAGACCCAGTACTTC. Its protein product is CAIRAAGLGETQYF.

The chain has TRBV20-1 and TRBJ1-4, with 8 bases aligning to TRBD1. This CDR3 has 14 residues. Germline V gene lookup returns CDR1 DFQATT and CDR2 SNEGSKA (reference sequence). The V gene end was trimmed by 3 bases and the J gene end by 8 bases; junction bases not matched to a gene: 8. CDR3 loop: CSARDRDFGEKLFF. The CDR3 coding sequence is TGCAGTGCTAGGGACAGGGACTTCGGCGAAAAACTGTTTTTT.

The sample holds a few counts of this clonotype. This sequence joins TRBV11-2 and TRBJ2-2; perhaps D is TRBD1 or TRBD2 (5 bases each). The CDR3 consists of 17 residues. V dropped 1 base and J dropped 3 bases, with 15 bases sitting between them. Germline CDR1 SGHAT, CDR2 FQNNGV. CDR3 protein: CASSLVGQGRYTGELFF. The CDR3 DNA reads TGTGCCAGCAGCTTAGTTGGGCAGGGACGGTACACCGGGGAGCTGTTTTTT.

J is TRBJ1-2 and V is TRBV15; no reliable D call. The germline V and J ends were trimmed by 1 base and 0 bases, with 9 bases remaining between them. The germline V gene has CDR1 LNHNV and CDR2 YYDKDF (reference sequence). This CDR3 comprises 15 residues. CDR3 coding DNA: TGTGCCACCAGCAGAGCAAGGGCGACTAACTATGGCTACACCTTC. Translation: CATSRARATNYGYTF.

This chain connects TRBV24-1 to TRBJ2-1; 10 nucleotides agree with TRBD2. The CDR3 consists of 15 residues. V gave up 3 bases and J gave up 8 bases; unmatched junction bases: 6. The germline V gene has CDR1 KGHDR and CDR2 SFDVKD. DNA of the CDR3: TGTGCCACCAGTGATGGTAGCGGGAGGCGTGATGAGCAGTTCTTC. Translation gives CATSDGSGRRDEQFF.

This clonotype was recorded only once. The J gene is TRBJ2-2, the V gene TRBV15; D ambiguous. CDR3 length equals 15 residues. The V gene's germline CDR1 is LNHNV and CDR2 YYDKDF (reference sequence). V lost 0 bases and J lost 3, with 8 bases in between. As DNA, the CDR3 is TGTGCCACCAGCAGAGAGCGGCCTTACACCGGGGAGCTGTTTTTT. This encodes CATSRERPYTGELFF. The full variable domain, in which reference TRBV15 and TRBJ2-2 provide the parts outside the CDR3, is DAMVIQNPRYQVTQFGKPVTLSCSQTLNHNVMYWYQQKSSQAPKLLFHYYDKDFNNEADTPDNFQSRRPNTSFCFLDIRSPGLGDTAMYLCATSRERPYTGELFFGEGSRLTVL.

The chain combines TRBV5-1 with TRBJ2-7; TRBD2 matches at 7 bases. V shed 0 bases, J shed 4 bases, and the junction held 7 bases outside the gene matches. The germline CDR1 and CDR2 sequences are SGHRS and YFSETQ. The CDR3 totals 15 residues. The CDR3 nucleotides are TGCGCCAGCAGCTTGGGTCAGCGGGATGTGTACGAGCAGTACTTC. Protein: CASSLGQRDVYEQYF.

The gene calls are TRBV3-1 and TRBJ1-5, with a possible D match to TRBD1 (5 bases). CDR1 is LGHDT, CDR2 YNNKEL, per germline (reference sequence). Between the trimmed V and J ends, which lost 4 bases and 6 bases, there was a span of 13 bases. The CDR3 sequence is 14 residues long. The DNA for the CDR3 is TGTGCCAGCAGCCCTATAGGGGTCGTTCAGCCCCAGCATTTT. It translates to CASSPIGVVQPQHF.

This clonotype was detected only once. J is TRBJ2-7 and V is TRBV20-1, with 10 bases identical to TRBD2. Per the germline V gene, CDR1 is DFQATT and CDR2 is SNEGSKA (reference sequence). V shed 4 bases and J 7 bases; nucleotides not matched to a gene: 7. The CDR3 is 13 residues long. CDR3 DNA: TGCAGTGCTAAAAAGCGGGAGGGAGGGGAGCAGTACTTC. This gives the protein CSAKKREGGEQYF.

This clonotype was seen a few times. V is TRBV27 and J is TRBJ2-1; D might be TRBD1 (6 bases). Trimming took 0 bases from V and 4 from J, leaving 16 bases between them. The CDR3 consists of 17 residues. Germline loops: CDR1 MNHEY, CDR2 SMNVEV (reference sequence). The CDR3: CASSLSSGATLYNEQFF. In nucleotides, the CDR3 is TGTGCCAGCAGTTTATCCTCAGGGGCAACCCTTTACAATGAGCAGTTCTTC.